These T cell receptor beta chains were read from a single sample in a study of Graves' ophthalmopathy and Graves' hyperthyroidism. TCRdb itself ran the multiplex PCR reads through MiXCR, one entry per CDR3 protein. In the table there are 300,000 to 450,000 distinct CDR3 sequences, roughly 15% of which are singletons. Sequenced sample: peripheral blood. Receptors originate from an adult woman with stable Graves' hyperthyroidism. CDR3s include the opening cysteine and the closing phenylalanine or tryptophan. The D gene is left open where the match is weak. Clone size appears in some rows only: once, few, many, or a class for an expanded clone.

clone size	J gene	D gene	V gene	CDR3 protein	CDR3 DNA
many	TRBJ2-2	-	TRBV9	CASSVLTNTGELFF	TGTGCCAGCAGCGTGTTGACTAACACCGGGGAGCTGTTTTTT
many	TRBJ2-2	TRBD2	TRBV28	CASSLSGGTTLMNTGELFF	TGTGCCAGCAGTCTGTCGGGGGGAACTACCTTAATGAACACCGGGGAGCTGTTTTTT
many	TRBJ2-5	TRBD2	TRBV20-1	CSAREPRPRTSGLETQYF	TGCAGTGCTAGAGAACCCCGACCCCGGACTAGCGGGTTGGAGACCCAGTACTTC
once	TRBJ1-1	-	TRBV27	CASSSDPPFRGEAFF	TGTGCCAGCAGTTCCGATCCTCCCTTTAGGGGTGAAGCTTTCTTT
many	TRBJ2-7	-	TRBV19	CARNRDLYF	TGTGCCAGAAACAGGGATCTTTATTTC
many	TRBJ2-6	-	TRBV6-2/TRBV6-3	CASISSGANVLTF	TGTGCCAGCATTAGCTCTGGGGCCAACGTCCTGACTTTC
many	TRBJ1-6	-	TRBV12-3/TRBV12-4	CASSGEHRSSYNSPLHF	TGTGCCAGCAGTGGCGAACATAGGAGCTCCTATAATTCACCCCTCCACTTT
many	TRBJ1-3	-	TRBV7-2	CASSLLYGTDGNTIYF	TGTGCCAGCAGCTTACTATATGGCACGGATGGAAACACCATATATTTT
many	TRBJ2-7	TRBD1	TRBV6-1	CARFGLGQFYEQYF	TGTGCCAGATTCGGTCTGGGACAGTTCTACGAGCAGTACTTC
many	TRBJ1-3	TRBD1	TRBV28	CASSQGDRGNTIYF	TGTGCCAGCAGTCAGGGGGACCGCGGAAACACCATATATTTT
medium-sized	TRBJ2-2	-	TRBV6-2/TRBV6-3	CASSYSILALNTGELFF	TGTGCCAGCAGTTACTCGATCCTAGCGCTGAACACCGGGGAGCTGTTTTTT
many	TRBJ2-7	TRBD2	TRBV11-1	CASSRTESGRAYEQYF	TGTGCCAGCAGCCGAACGGAGAGCGGGAGGGCGTACGAGCAGTACTTC
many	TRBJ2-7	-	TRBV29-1	CSGGVSNEQYF	TGCAGCGGTGGGGTGAGCAACGAGCAGTACTTC
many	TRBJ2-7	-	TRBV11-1	CASSEHQDRSYEQYF	TGTGCCAGCAGCGAACATCAGGACAGATCCTACGAGCAGTACTTC
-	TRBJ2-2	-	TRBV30	CAWSVQVPGAGELFF	TGTGCCTGGAGTGTACAGGTACCCGGTGCCGGGGAGCTGTTTTTT
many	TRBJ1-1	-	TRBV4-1	CASAGVLRNTEAFF	TGCGCCAGCGCAGGGGTTCTGAGGAACACTGAAGCTTTCTTT
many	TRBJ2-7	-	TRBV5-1	CASSLGWDNYEQYF	TGCGCCAGCAGCCTGGGTTGGGACAACTACGAGCAGTACTTC
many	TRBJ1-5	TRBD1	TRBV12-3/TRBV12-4	CASRKEIRGAGVNQPQHF	TGTGCCAGCAGAAAAGAAATCAGGGGGGCGGGGGTGAACCAGCCCCAGCATTTT
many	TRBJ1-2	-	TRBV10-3	CAISDPGGQRGNYGYTF	TGTGCCATCAGTGACCCGGGGGGGCAGCGAGGCAACTATGGCTACACCTTC
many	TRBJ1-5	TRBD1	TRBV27	CASSLSGGYQPQHF	TGTGCCAGCAGTTTATCAGGGGGCTATCAGCCCCAGCATTTT
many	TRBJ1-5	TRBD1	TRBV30	CAWSYTGANQPQHF	TGTGCCTGGAGTTATACAGGGGCCAATCAGCCCCAGCATTTT
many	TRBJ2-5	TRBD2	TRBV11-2	CASRPKLAGYGETQYF	TGTGCCAGCAGACCAAAACTAGCGGGATACGGAGAGACCCAGTACTTC
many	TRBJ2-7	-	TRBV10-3	CAISETREVYEQYF	TGTGCCATCAGTGAGACTAGGGAAGTCTACGAGCAGTACTTC
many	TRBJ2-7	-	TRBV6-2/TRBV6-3	CASSYSAASSYEQYF	TGTGCCAGCAGTTACTCAGCGGCAAGCTCCTACGAGCAGTACTTC
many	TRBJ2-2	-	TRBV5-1	CASSFYEASNTGELFF	TGCGCCAGCAGCTTCTACGAGGCCTCGAACACCGGGGAGCTGTTTTTT